This T cell receptor beta chain is from a study of shared clonotypes between healthy human individuals. Sorted-subset replicate PCRs used 200 ng DNA, some 30,000 T cell genomes. TCRdb's table, derived via immunoSEQ multiplex PCR, lists solely in-frame clones and lacks some. Among approximately 2.3 million clones listed, 93% were seen once. The V and J ends lost 4 bases and 3 bases respectively, with 12 bases between them. Germline assignment: CDR1 KGHSH and CDR2 LQKENI. The CDR3 consists of 14 residues. The chain combines TRBV18 with TRBJ1-2; D gene ambiguous. The clonotype was recovered from a man in his late teens or twenties in good health. Some clones in this sample may be carry-over from other donors' samples. Sample: naive CD4+ T cells from PBMCs. Subset specified: CD45RA+ positively selected. The CDR3 here is CASSLSDTDYGYTF. As DNA, the CDR3 is TGTGCCAGCTCACTCTCCGACACCGACTATGGCTACACCTTC.